This TCR beta chain was recovered during a study of TET2 disruption in CD19-targeted CAR T cells (dated by TCRdb to the late 2010s). Notes on the research overall: The number of samples was determined by the original clinical trial design and by which samples were available, and no additional inclusion criteria were applied. The full study reports these points: Conclusions about the patient's CAR T cells rested on extensive analysis of a single subject.

TCR beta chain deep sequencing was performed with the immunoSEQ assay. The study's own analysis went as follows. Only productive TCR beta rearrangements were used to calculate clonotype frequencies. TCRdb took over this immuneACCESS table, retaining in-frame rearrangements with V and J assigned. Such tables are incomplete; in checked studies, under half of the missing clones stem from an unresolved V gene, and the remainder is unexplained. That table supplies the V and J calls and clone size; D and trimming were determined from the DNA. The sample table includes about 2,000 clones. The ten largest account for roughly a sixth of the sample. The germline V gene gives CDR1 as LGHNA and CDR2 as YNFKEQ. Spanning cysteine to phenylalanine, the CDR3 consists of 18 amino acids. The DNA shown is the part of the CDR3 that was read: 45 bases, in frame from base 1. What the treatment or condition label conveys for this sample: autologous CTL019 cells: CD19 CAR with 4-1BB and CD3 zeta domains. TCR zeta and 4-1BB costimulatory signaling domains were built into the CD19 CAR. Leukapheresis was used to collect the T cells for CTL019 manufacturing from peripheral blood. The DNeasy Blood and Tissue Kit was used to extract genomic DNA from pre-infusion T cells, peripheral blood, or sorted post-infusion T cells.

Comments on this clone: The target of this receptor is not known. The junction departs from the called germline gene at one end, perhaps through a read error. The read gets to within 3 residues of the CDR3 end, and the germline J gene fills in the rest.

The rearrangement combines TRBV4-2 with TRBJ2-3, and TRBD2 matches 16 of the central bases. The sample consisted of CD8+ T cells sorted from cultured blood T cells, taken for CD19 CAR T cell therapy. This sequence was found in a man between 65 and 79 years old with chronic lymphocytic leukemia. The CDR3 is CASSQDSGTSGGGDTQYF. The sequenced CDR3 bases are TGCGCCAGCAGCCAAGACTCTGGGACTAGCGGGGGGGGTGATACG.